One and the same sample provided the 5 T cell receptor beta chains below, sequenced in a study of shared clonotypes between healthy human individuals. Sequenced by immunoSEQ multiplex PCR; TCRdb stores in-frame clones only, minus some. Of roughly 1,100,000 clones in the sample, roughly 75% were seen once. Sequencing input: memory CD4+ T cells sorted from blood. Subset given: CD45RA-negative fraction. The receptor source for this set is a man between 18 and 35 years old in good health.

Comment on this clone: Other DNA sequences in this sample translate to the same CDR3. The CDR3 DNA reads as TGTGCCAGCAGCTCACAGGGGGGTCAGCCCCAGCATTTT. This codes for CASSSQGGQPQHF. The chain combines TRBV7-2 with TRBJ1-5, with 8 bases fitting TRBD1. J was trimmed by 6 bases and V by 4 bases; bases with no gene match: 2. CDR1 SGHTA and CDR2 FQGNSA come from the germline V gene. CDR3 length equals 13 residues.

The CDR3 region has the DNA TGTGCCAGCAGTGAATCGAGACAGGGTTCTCAGTACTTC. Translating it yields CASSESRQGSQYF. This chain links TRBV6-1 with TRBJ2-4, with 7 bases lining up with TRBD1. V lost 2 bases and J lost 12; bases outside the gene matches: 7. The germline gives CDR1 MNHNS, CDR2 SASEGT. The CDR3 loop spans 13 amino acids.

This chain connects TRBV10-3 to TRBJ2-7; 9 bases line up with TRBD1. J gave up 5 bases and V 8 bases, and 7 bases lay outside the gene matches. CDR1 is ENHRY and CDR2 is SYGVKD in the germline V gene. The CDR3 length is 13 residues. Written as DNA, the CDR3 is TGTGCCATCTCCGGGACAGGGTCGAACGAGCAGTACTTC. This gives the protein CAISGTGSNEQYF.

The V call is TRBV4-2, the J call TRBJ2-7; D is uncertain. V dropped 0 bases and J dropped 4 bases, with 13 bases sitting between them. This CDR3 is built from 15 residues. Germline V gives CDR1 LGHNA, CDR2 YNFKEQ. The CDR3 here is CASSQDPQARYEQYF. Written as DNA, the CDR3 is TGTGCCAGCAGCCAAGATCCGCAGGCTAGGTACGAGCAGTACTTC.

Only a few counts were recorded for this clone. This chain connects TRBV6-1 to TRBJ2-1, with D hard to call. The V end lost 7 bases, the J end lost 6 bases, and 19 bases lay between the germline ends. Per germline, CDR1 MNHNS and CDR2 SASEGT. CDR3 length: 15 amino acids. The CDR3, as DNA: TGTGCCAGCAATAAAGCAAGGCAGTGGATCAATGAGCAGTTCTTC. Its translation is CASNKARQWINEQFF.